The 28 T cell receptor beta chains below were found in one sample sequenced in a study of beta chain features in type 1 diabetes. General study findings and limits: All four CD4+ subsets of Type 1 diabetes patients contained TCRB CDR3s that were moderately but significantly shorter.

No antigen has been identified for these receptors. Isolated RNA was reverse transcribed in full, so expressed TCRB transcripts were sequenced. Produced via immunoSEQ multiplex PCR; TCRdb's table is partial and in-frame only. There are some 350,000 clones in the sample; about 14% occur only once, and 0.015% lies in the top ten. The sequenced sample was naive CD4+ T cells from blood. All receptors derive from a woman aged 18-29 years with type 1 diabetes.

This clone was counted a few times. The chain recombines TRBV28 with TRBJ2-5; tentatively, D is TRBD2 (7 bases). The CDR3 contains 16 residues. The V gene lost 2 bases and the J gene lost 2 bases, with 15 bases spanning the gap. Germline values: CDR1 MDHEN, CDR2 SYDVKM. The CDR3 region has the DNA TGTGCCAGCAGTTTAAGTACAGGGAGGGGTCAAGAGACCCAGTACTTC. Protein product: CASSLSTGRGQETQYF. The whole variable domain, filled in from reference TRBV28 and TRBJ2-5, reads DVKVTQSSRYLVKRTGEKVFLECVQDMDHENMFWYRQDPGLGLRLIYFSYDVKMKEKGDIPEGYSVSREKKERFSLILESASTNQTSMYLCASSLSTGRGQETQYFGPGTRLLVL.

The chain has TRBV6-6 and TRBJ2-3; a possible D gene is TRBD1 (5 bases). There are 15 residues in the CDR3. Looked up from germline, CDR1 is MNHNY and CDR2 is SVGAGI (reference sequence). Trimming took 7 bases from V and 0 from J, leaving 14 bases between them. CDR3: CASIKAQASTDTQYF. CDR3 DNA: TGTGCCAGCATTAAGGCACAGGCAAGCACAGATACGCAGTATTTT.

This clone was seen a few times. The chain recombines TRBV2 with TRBJ2-5; D perhaps matches TRBD2 (5 bases). The V end lost 6 bases, the J end lost 9 bases, and 11 bases lay between the germline ends. Germline loops: CDR1 SNHLY, CDR2 FYNNEI. The CDR3 loop spans 11 amino acids. Here the CDR3 reads CASRAAAAQYF. The CDR3 nucleotides read TGTGCCAGCAGGGCAGCGGCGGCCCAGTACTTC.

This clone was observed a handful of times. The chain couples TRBV18 to TRBJ2-3; TRBD1 matches 8 bases. V was pared by 3 bases and J by 3 bases, with 8 bases of the junction left unmatched. Germline CDR1 and CDR2: KGHSH and LQKENI. This CDR3 contains 16 residues. The CDR3 DNA sequence: TGTGCCAGCTCACCCTTAGGACAGGGATCGACAGATACGCAGTATTTT. Protein: CASSPLGQGSTDTQYF. The whole variable domain, remainder taken from reference TRBV18 and TRBJ2-3, is NAGVMQNPRHLVRRRGQEARLRCSPMKGHSHVYWYRQLPEEGLKFMVYLQKENIIDESGMPKERFSAEFPKEGPSILRIQQVVRGDSAAYFCASSPLGQGSTDTQYFGPGTRLTVL.

This clone appeared a few times. V gene TRBV15 combines with J gene TRBJ2-1, with 9 bases lining up with TRBD1. J gave up 6 bases and V 3 bases, and 6 bases lay outside the gene matches. From germline, CDR1 is LNHNV and CDR2 YYDKDF (reference sequence). This CDR3 has 15 amino acids. CDR3 in amino acids: CATSSGGQGSNEQFF. The CDR3 nucleotides are TGTGCCACCAGCAGTGGTGGACAGGGGAGCAATGAGCAGTTCTTC.

V gene TRBV5-1 combines with J gene TRBJ2-5; TRBD2 matches at 8 bases. V trimming: 4 bases; J trimming: 4 bases; junction bases outside the gene matches: 9. Germline V CDR1 and CDR2: SGHRS, YFSETQ. CDR3 length equals 15 residues. This CDR3 is CASSNRGGFPETQYF. The CDR3, as DNA: TGCGCCAGCAGCAACCGGGGGGGTTTTCCAGAGACCCAGTACTTC.

The chain employs TRBV5-1 and TRBJ2-5, with D uncertain. Trimming removed 0 bases at V and 7 bases at J, with 16 bases between. This CDR3 comprises 15 residues. CDR1 is SGHRS and CDR2 is YFSETQ in the germline V gene. CDR3 sequence reads: CASSLEGPGSPTQYF. The CDR3 DNA reads as TGCGCCAGCAGCTTGGAAGGCCCAGGCTCCCCGACCCAGTACTTC. Drawing the rest from reference TRBV5-1 and TRBJ2-5, the complete variable domain is KAGVTQTPRYLIKTRGQQVTLSCSPISGHRSVSWYQQTPGQGLQFLFEYFSETQRNKGNFPGRFSGRQFSNSRSEMNVSTLELGDSALYLCASSLEGPGSPTQYFGPGTRLLVL.

This chain links TRBV12-5 with TRBJ2-5, with D tentatively TRBD1 (6 bases). From germline, CDR1 is LGHNT and CDR2 FRNRAP. The CDR3 loop spans 13 amino acids. Trimming stripped 4 bases from V and 5 bases from J, with 11 bases between. CDR3 coding DNA: TGTGCTAGTGGTTACAGGGTCAGGGAGACCCAGTACTTC. Translated, it gives CASGYRVRETQYF.

This clone was counted a few times. The J gene is TRBJ1-1, the V gene TRBV18, with 8 nucleotides matching TRBD1. This CDR3 is built from 15 residues. Germline CDR1 reads KGHSH; CDR2 reads LQKENI. The J segment lost 2 bases and the V segment lost 4 bases, leaving 6 bases of the junction unmatched. CDR3 nucleotides: TGTGCCAGCTCACTGGGACAGGACACCAACACTGAAGCTTTCTTT. It specifies CASSLGQDTNTEAFF.

The V and J genes are TRBV5-4 and TRBJ1-1, with D perhaps TRBD1 (5 bases). This CDR3 has 15 residues. Germline assignment: CDR1 SGHNT and CDR2 YYREEE (reference sequence). Trimming left V 2 bases short and J 0 bases short, with 11 bases between. CDR3 loop: CASSFGVDMNTEAFF. CDR3 in DNA: TGTGCCAGCAGCTTCGGTGTGGACATGAACACTGAAGCTTTCTTT.

Only a few counts were recorded for this clone. The rearrangement joins TRBV6-1 to TRBJ1-2, with D perhaps matching TRBD1 (5 bases). V dropped 2 bases and J dropped 8 bases, with 15 bases sitting between them. CDR3 length: 14 amino acids. The V gene's germline CDR1 is MNHNS and CDR2 SASEGT. The CDR3 region has the DNA TGTGCCAGCAGTGAACAGGGCAGGGCCCTCGGCTACACCTTC. Translated: CASSEQGRALGYTF.

This clone has more than one count but fewer than ten. The genes are TRBV30 and TRBJ2-7; D gene ambiguous. The germline CDR1 and CDR2 sequences are GTSNPN and SVGIG (reference sequence). The CDR3 consists of 12 residues. V lost 5 bases, J lost 1 base, and 9 bases lay in between. CDR3 DNA sequence: TGTGCCTGGGAGTACCATTCCTACGAGCAGTACTTC. This gives the protein CAWEYHSYEQYF. Supplemented by reference TRBV30 and TRBJ2-7, the full variable domain reads SQTIHQWPATLVQPVGSPLSLECTVEGTSNPNLYWYRQAAGRGLQLLFYSVGIGQISSEVPQNLSASRPQDRQFILSSKKLLLSDSGFYLCAWEYHSYEQYFGPGTRLTVT.

This clone was recorded many times. V usage is TRBV5-4 and J usage is TRBJ2-1; tentatively, D is TRBD2 (5 bases). The germline CDR1 and CDR2 sequences are SGHNT and YYREEE (reference sequence). Deletions cut 2 bases from V and 10 bases from J, with 10 bases between. This CDR3 contains 12 residues. CDR3 in amino acids: CASSFGIREQFF. CDR3 DNA sequence: TGTGCCAGCAGCTTCGGGATCCGGGAGCAGTTCTTC.

This chain links TRBV29-1 with TRBJ2-7; the match to TRBD2 covers 12 bases. Germline assignment: CDR1 SQVTM and CDR2 ANQGSEA. V lost 5 bases to trimming and J lost 5 bases; unmatched junction nucleotides: 19. This CDR3 has 18 amino acids. CDR3 in DNA: TGCAGCGTTACCCCCTTGACTAGCGGGAGAGGCGGGTCCGACGAGCAGTACTTC. Its protein is CSVTPLTSGRGGSDEQYF.

This clone was picked up a small number of times. The genes are TRBV5-1 and TRBJ2-1; the match to TRBD2 covers 12 bases. CDR1 SGHRS and CDR2 YFSETQ come from the germline V gene. Trimming removed 4 bases from V and 4 bases from J; junction bases left unmatched: 12. This CDR3 comprises 18 residues. CDR3 sequence reads: CASSQETGLAGLYNEQFF. In nucleotides, the CDR3 is TGCGCCAGCAGCCAGGAGACTGGACTAGCGGGGTTATACAATGAGCAGTTCTTC.

The V call is TRBV5-1, the J call TRBJ2-7; the D is unclear. In germline, CDR1 is SGHRS, CDR2 YFSETQ. The length of the CDR3 is 14 residues. The V end lost 0 bases, the J end lost 0 bases, and 7 bases lay between the germline ends. CDR3 in DNA: TGCGCCAGCAGCTTGGTATTACACTCCTACGAGCAGTACTTC. Amino acids: CASSLVLHSYEQYF.

This chain links TRBV5-6 with TRBJ2-7, with 7 bases matching TRBD1. This CDR3 has 14 residues. The ends lost 1 base at V and 3 bases at J; junction bases unmatched: 4. Germline V gene lookup returns CDR1 SGHDT and CDR2 YYEEEE. The CDR3 here is CASSLINRGYEQYV. The CDR3 bases are TGTGCCAGCAGCTTGATCAACAGGGGCTACGAGCAGTACGTC.

This clone was detected a few times. The rearrangement links TRBV7-9 to TRBJ2-1; D gene unclear. Per the germline V gene, CDR1 is SEHNR and CDR2 is FQNEAQ (reference sequence). This CDR3 contains 11 residues. Trimming took 5 bases from V and 12 from J, leaving 11 bases between them. As DNA, the CDR3 is TGTGCCAGCAGCCTTGACAAATGGCAGTTCTTC. Its translation: CASSLDKWQFF.

This chain connects TRBV19 to TRBJ2-1; 13 bases agree with TRBD2. V gave up 0 bases and J gave up 6 bases; unmatched junction bases: 8. The CDR3 sequence is 18 residues long. Germline CDR1 and CDR2: LNHDA and SQIVND (reference sequence). CDR3: CASSIDRGTSGVPNEQFF. The CDR3 DNA follows: TGTGCCAGTAGTATAGATCGCGGGACTAGCGGGGTGCCCAATGAGCAGTTCTTC.

The chain joins TRBV9 to TRBJ2-3; TRBD2 is a possible D gene (6 bases). From germline, CDR1 is SGDLS and CDR2 YYNGEE. Trimming stripped 0 bases from V and 4 bases from J, with 12 bases between. This CDR3 is built from 15 residues. The CDR3 is CASSVVPGESDTQYF. CDR3 sequence (DNA): TGTGCCAGCAGCGTAGTTCCGGGAGAGTCAGATACGCAGTATTTT.

CDR3 residues: CASSTGQGGPGNEQFF. CDR3 bases: TGTGCCAGCAGCACGGGACAGGGGGGCCCCGGTAATGAGCAGTTCTTC. This chain connects TRBV7-9 to TRBJ2-1; TRBD1 matches at 11 bases. The CDR3 is 16 amino acids. Germline CDR1 is SEHNR and CDR2 is FQNEAQ (reference sequence). Losses at the gene ends were 5 bases for V and 7 bases for J; bases not matched to a gene: 10.

The chain employs TRBV5-4 and TRBJ2-7; TRBD1 is a possible D gene (5 bases). CDR1 is SGHNT, CDR2 YYREEE, per germline (reference sequence). The CDR3 has 15 residues. V lost 0 bases and J 5 bases, leaving 15 bases between the germline ends. The CDR3 nucleotides read TGTGCCAGCAGCTTGGAGGGGCAGTCATTCGACGAGCAGTACGTC. This encodes CASSLEGQSFDEQYV.

Note on this clone: The sample has other DNA sequences that encode this CDR3 too. V and J are TRBV9 and TRBJ2-5; 13 bases align to TRBD2. CDR1 and CDR2 (germline): SGDLS, YYNGEE. V was clipped by 3 bases and J by 4 bases; unmatched bases: 3. The length of the CDR3 is 15 residues. CDR3 in DNA: TGTGCCAGCAGCGCGGGACTAGCGGGAACAGAGACCCAGTACTTC. Its protein is CASSAGLAGTETQYF.

V is TRBV19 and J is TRBJ1-2; possible D gene TRBD1, 5 bases. In germline, CDR1 is LNHDA, CDR2 SQIVND (reference sequence). The CDR3 is 14 amino acids. Deletions cut 1 base from V and 6 bases from J, with 12 bases between. This CDR3 reads CASSIAQGTDGYTF. CDR3 nucleotide sequence: TGTGCCAGTAGTATAGCGCAGGGCACCGATGGCTACACCTTC.

The rearrangement joins TRBV28 to TRBJ1-2; 7 nucleotides agree with TRBD1. CDR3 length: 15 residues. Germline V gene lookup returns CDR1 MDHEN and CDR2 SYDVKM. Losses at the gene ends were 5 bases for V and 8 bases for J; bases not matched to a gene: 14. CDR3 bases: TGTGCCAGCAGTCGAGGACAGGACCCCCGCCGGGGCTACACCTTC. It translates to CASSRGQDPRRGYTF.

V usage is TRBV18 and J usage is TRBJ2-7, with 8 positions matching TRBD1. Trimming at V came to 6 bases and at J to 0 bases, leaving 7 bases not matched to a gene. CDR3 length: 15 amino acids. CDR1 is KGHSH and CDR2 is LQKENI in the germline V gene. The CDR3 DNA sequence: TGTGCCAGCTCCCCGGGACAGGACAGCTCCTACGAGCAGTACGTC. This codes for CASSPGQDSSYEQYV.

The chain carries TRBV30 and TRBJ2-3; 7 bases map to TRBD2. The germline V gene encodes CDR1 GTSNPN and CDR2 SVGIG (reference sequence). The CDR3 is 14 residues long. After removal of 5 bases from V and 3 bases from J, the junction contained 8 bases not matched to a gene. The CDR3 sequence: CAWGQGGETDTQYF. CDR3 nucleotides: TGTGCCTGGGGTCAGGGAGGGGAGACAGATACGCAGTATTTT.

This clone has just a few counts. The chain joins TRBV25-1 to TRBJ2-4; TRBD2 might be the D (5 bases). The CDR3 is 14 amino acids. V was clipped by 2 bases and J by 8 bases, with 13 bases between them. Germline CDR1 is MGHDK and CDR2 is SYGVNS. The CDR3 protein is CASSEPSRGDIQYF. The CDR3 nucleotides read TGTGCCAGCAGTGAACCCTCTCGGGGTGACATTCAGTACTTC.